One T cell receptor (beta chain) is described in this entry. This entry comes from a study of spatial heterogeneity in lung cancer. As for time point: sample taken at primary tumor resection. Unsorted samples of tumor, nontumor lung or frozen PBMC had their whole RNA sequenced. TCRdb processed the 5' RACE reads anew with MiXCR; each CDR3 protein has one entry. The sample includes approximately 29,000 distinct CDR3 sequences, around 8.4% of them seen just once. V dropped 2 bases and J dropped 9; count of bases not matched to a gene: 7. Germline-derived CDR1 and CDR2 are LGHDT and YNNKEL (reference sequence). This CDR3 comprises 13 residues.

The chain has TRBV3-1 and TRBJ2-7; 7 bases align to TRBD2. The sample was PBMCs, taken at surgery. This TCR was recovered from a female donor with early-stage non-small cell lung cancer. The CDR3: CASSQRLAFGQYF. DNA of the CDR3: TGTGCCAGCAGCCAACGACTAGCCTTCGGGCAGTACTTC.